This is a list of T cell receptor beta chains from one sample in a study of spatial heterogeneity in lung cancer. MiXCR, applied by TCRdb to the 5' RACE reads, yields one record per CDR3 protein. The sample records approximately 44,000 distinct CDR3 sequences, about 13% being singletons. The material sequenced was PBMCs, taken at surgery. Receptors originate from a male donor with early-stage non-small cell lung cancer. Each CDR3 is given with its conserved first and last residue. The D gene is left open where the match is weak. Only some rows state a clone size, as once, few, many or a class for expanded clones.

.	.	TRBV7-8	TRBJ1-3	CASSPSIGSGNTIYF	TGTGCCAGCAGCCCCTCGATCGGCTCTGGAAACACCATATATTTT
TRBD2	many	TRBV10-1	TRBJ2-5	CASSPGLAVETQYF	TGCGCCAGCAGTCCGGGACTAGCAGTGGAGACCCAGTACTTC
.	.	TRBV9	TRBJ1-6	CASSAGPSTAEGHF	TGTGCCAGCAGCGCGGGGCCTTCTACCGCTGAGGGCCACTTT
TRBD2	few	TRBV7-9	TRBJ2-7	CASSLGTSGSYEQYF	TGTGCCAGCAGCTTAGGGACTAGCGGGAGCTACGAGCAGTACTTC
TRBD1	.	TRBV20-1	TRBJ1-1	CSAPTGLRAFF	TGCAGTGCCCCGACAGGGTTGAGAGCTTTCTTT
.	few	TRBV29-1	TRBJ1-4	CSVGQAVSEKLFF	TGCAGCGTTGGACAGGCCGTTTCCGAAAAACTGTTTTTT
.	.	TRBV4-1	TRBJ2-5	CASSQLTVQETQYF	TGCGCCAGCAGCCAACTCACGGTCCAAGAGACCCAGTACTTC
.	.	TRBV11-2	TRBJ1-1	CASSSITGSTEAFF	TGTGCCAGCAGCTCTATCACAGGGTCCACTGAAGCTTTCTTT
.	many	TRBV6-2/TRBV6-3	TRBJ1-2	CASSYSGGRASALQANYGYTF	TGTGCCAGCAGTTACTCCGGCGGTCGTGCCTCAGCACTACAAGCTAACTATGGCTACACCTTC
TRBD1	.	TRBV12-3/TRBV12-4	TRBJ2-1	CASSLLQGAYNEQFF	TGTGCCAGCAGTTTACTGCAGGGGGCCTACAATGAGCAGTTCTTC
TRBD2	many	TRBV20-1	TRBJ2-1	CSAIPGTSGTAHNEQFF	TGCAGTGCTATACCCGGGACTAGCGGGACAGCCCACAATGAGCAGTTCTTC
.	few	TRBV5-1	TRBJ2-7	CASSPQGAEEQYF	TGCGCCAGCAGCCCACAGGGAGCAGAAGAGCAGTACTTC
TRBD1	once	TRBV29-1	TRBJ2-7	CSVTGTGAYEQYF	TGCAGCGTTACCGGGACAGGGGCTTACGAGCAGTACTTC
.	.	TRBV3-1	TRBJ2-5	CASSQGHQETQYF	TGTGCCAGCAGCCAAGGACATCAAGAGACCCAGTACTTC
.	.	TRBV7-2	TRBJ2-6	CASSLAAGSGANVLTF	TGTGCCAGCAGCTTAGCGGCAGGGTCAGGGGCCAACGTCCTGACTTTC
TRBD2	many	TRBV5-1	TRBJ2-1	CASSFSSGLYNEQFF	TGCGCCAGCAGCTTTTCTAGCGGGCTTTACAATGAGCAGTTCTTC
TRBD2	few	TRBV6-5	TRBJ2-7	CASSYSIPSGYGEQYF	TGTGCCAGCAGTTACTCGATACCTAGCGGGTACGGCGAGCAGTACTTC
.	.	TRBV7-2	TRBJ2-3	CASSPPGAGVSTDTQYF	TGTGCCAGCAGCCCGCCGGGGGCCGGAGTGAGCACAGATACGCAGTATTTT
TRBD2	many	TRBV28	TRBJ2-7	CASSSPGLAAYEQYF	TGTGCCAGCAGTTCCCCGGGACTAGCGGCCTACGAGCAGTACTTC
TRBD1	many	TRBV5-1	TRBJ2-5	CASSLVGQGQETQYF	TGCGCCAGCAGCTTGGTGGGACAGGGTCAAGAGACCCAGTACTTC
.	many	TRBV7-2	TRBJ1-4	CASSPRSGREKLFF	TGTGCCAGCAGCCCACGCTCAGGGAGAGAAAAACTGTTTTTT
TRBD2	many	TRBV4-1	TRBJ2-3	CASSQDGGLVSQYF	TGCGCCAGCAGCCAAGATGGAGGACTAGTATCGCAGTATTTT
.	.	TRBV7-2	TRBJ1-5	CASSLAQGDQPQHF	TGTGCCAGCAGCTTAGCACAGGGAGATCAGCCCCAGCATTTT
.	.	TRBV11-2	TRBJ2-1	CASSTGTVDYNEQFF	TGTGCCAGCAGCACCGGGACGGTTGACTACAATGAGCAGTTCTTC
.	few	TRBV12-3/TRBV12-4	TRBJ2-3	CASSLSGLNTDTQYF	TGTGCCAGCAGTTTATCGGGACTCAACACAGATACGCAGTATTTT
.	few	TRBV7-9	TRBJ2-5	CASSLFERETQYF	TGTGCCAGCAGCTTATTTGAGCGAGAGACCCAGTACTTC
.	few	TRBV3-1	TRBJ2-7	CASSPDPADYIYEQYF	TGTGCCAGCAGCCCCGACCCTGCGGACTACATCTACGAGCAGTACTTC
.	.	TRBV5-1	TRBJ1-1	CASSLDNSNTEAFF	TGCGCCAGCAGCTTGGACAATTCGAACACTGAAGCTTTCTTT
.	many	TRBV20-1	TRBJ1-4	CSARDDLNSNFGEREKLFF	TGCAGTGCTAGAGATGACCTAAACTCGAATTTTGGAGAACGGGAAAAACTGTTTTTT
TRBD1	many	TRBV6-5	TRBJ1-2	CASSHRGVNYGYTF	TGTGCCAGCAGCCACAGGGGGGTTAACTATGGCTACACCTTC
.	.	TRBV6-2/TRBV6-3	TRBJ2-7	CASSSTPGRGEQYF	TGTGCCAGCAGTAGCACCCCAGGCAGAGGCGAGCAGTACTTC
.	.	TRBV5-1	TRBJ1-2	CASSLEDGEYGYTF	TGCGCCAGCAGCTTGGAGGACGGAGAATATGGCTACACCTTT
.	few	TRBV2	TRBJ1-5	CASRTGGDNQPQHF	TGTGCCAGCCGTACTGGGGGGGACAATCAGCCCCAGCATTTT
.	few	TRBV28	TRBJ2-4	CASTPALAKNIQYF	TGTGCCAGCACCCCCGCTCTAGCCAAAAACATTCAGTACTTC
TRBD2	few	TRBV5-1	TRBJ2-7	CASSPGGLAGEEQYF	TGCGCCAGCAGCCCTGGCGGACTAGCGGGTGAAGAGCAGTACTTC
.	.	TRBV20-1	TRBJ2-7	CSARVVPTYEQYF	TGCAGTGCTAGAGTCGTCCCGACCTACGAGCAGTACTTC
TRBD1	.	TRBV29-1	TRBJ1-5	CSVGDRGNQPQHF	TGCAGCGTTGGGGACAGGGGAAATCAGCCCCAGCATTTT
.	few	TRBV12-3/TRBV12-4	TRBJ2-3	CASSSGHPDTQYF	TGTGCCAGCAGTTCGGGACACCCAGATACGCAGTATTTT
TRBD2	many	TRBV4-1	TRBJ2-1	CASSQPSGRAQYEQFF	TGCGCCAGCAGCCAACCAAGCGGGAGGGCCCAGTATGAGCAGTTCTTC
TRBD1	many	TRBV10-3	TRBJ1-2	CATTYLGQGDSGYTF	TGTGCCACAACATACTTGGGTCAGGGGGATTCTGGCTACACCTTC
TRBD1	few	TRBV7-8	TRBJ2-3	CASSGQDRTDTQYF	TGTGCCAGCAGTGGACAGGATCGGACAGATACGCAGTATTTT
.	few	TRBV5-1	TRBJ1-1	CASTSTEQGNTEAFF	TGCGCCAGCACCTCCACGGAACAGGGGAACACTGAAGCTTTCTTT
.	medium-sized	TRBV29-1	TRBJ2-3	CSAWNLNTQYF	TGCAGCGCCTGGAATTTGAATACGCAGTATTTT
TRBD1	few	TRBV27	TRBJ2-7	CASRKPGTGVSAEQYF	TGTGCCAGCAGAAAACCCGGGACAGGGGTGTCTGCCGAGCAGTACTTC
TRBD2	.	TRBV24-1	TRBJ2-3	CATSDTGLAADTQYF	TGTGCCACCAGTGATACGGGACTAGCTGCAGATACGCAGTATTTT
.	few	TRBV10-3	TRBJ1-1	CAISEKPGGSEAFF	TGTGCCATCAGTGAGAAACCGGGAGGCTCTGAAGCTTTCTTT
.	many	TRBV6-5	TRBJ1-2	CASSVEQAHSYGYTF	TGTGCCAGCAGTGTAGAACAGGCACATTCTTATGGCTACACCTTC
TRBD2	many	TRBV28	TRBJ2-1	CASSLRGRERMRQFF	TGTGCCAGCAGTTTACGCGGGAGGGAGAGAATGAGGCAGTTCTTC
.	.	TRBV6-6	TRBJ1-2	CASRREGGYTF	TGTGCCAGCAGACGGGAGGGAGGCTACACCTTC
.	.	TRBV10-3	TRBJ2-7	CAIRDFRAPKYF	TGTGCCATCAGAGACTTTCGGGCCCCCAAGTACTTC
TRBD1	.	TRBV28	TRBJ1-5	CASSSGQGPLRQPQHF	TGTGCCAGCAGTTCCGGACAGGGCCCCCTAAGACAGCCCCAGCATTTT
.	.	TRBV7-2	TRBJ1-5	CASSVGAGSNQPQHF	TGTGCCAGCAGCGTCGGGGCCGGAAGCAATCAGCCCCAGCATTTT
TRBD2	.	TRBV20-1	TRBJ2-3	CSARDGREGPDTQYF	TGCAGTGCTAGAGATGGGCGGGAGGGCCCAGATACGCAGTATTTT
TRBD1	many	TRBV19	TRBJ2-1	CASRPGTGVYNEQFF	TGTGCCAGTAGACCCGGGACAGGGGTCTACAATGAGCAGTTCTTC
.	many	TRBV29-1	TRBJ2-1	CSVVLAQGGEQFF	TGCAGCGTTGTCCTAGCTCAAGGGGGTGAGCAGTTCTTC
TRBD1	few	TRBV20-1	TRBJ2-1	CSARDARQGASNEQFF	TGCAGTGCTAGAGATGCCAGACAGGGGGCGTCGAATGAGCAGTTCTTC
.	few	TRBV10-3	TRBJ2-3	CAISERAGTDTQYF	TGTGCCATCAGTGAGAGGGCGGGCACAGATACGCAGTATTTT
.	few	TRBV4-1	TRBJ2-7	CASSQKYEQYF	TGCGCCAGCAGCCAGAAATACGAGCAGTACTTC
TRBD1	.	TRBV9	TRBJ2-5	CASSQGTGQETQYF	TGTGCCAGCAGCCAGGGGACAGGGCAAGAGACCCAGTACTTC